These T cell receptor beta chains were read from a single sample in a study of post-analysis software for immune sequencing data. TCRdb re-analysed the PCR reads in MiXCR, keeping a single row per CDR3 protein. The repertoire holds fewer than 550,000 distinct CDR3 sequences, around a third seen once, with 5% to 6% in the top ten. The sample was blood. The receptors come from a girl under 18 with multiple sclerosis. CDR3s include the opening cysteine and the closing phenylalanine or tryptophan. A D gene is named only where the DNA matches it firmly. Expanded clones get a size class; other rows say once, few or many, or leave the size out.

d_call clone_size j_call v_call cdr3_nt cdr3_aa
- few TRBJ2-1 TRBV10-3 TGTGCCATCAGGGACATTCTTGGCGAGCAGTTCTTC CAIRDILGEQFF
TRBD1 - TRBJ2-7 TRBV6-5 TGTGCCAGCAACTCCGGGACAGGGCTTTTCCACGAGCAGTACTTC CASNSGTGLFHEQYF
- - TRBJ2-3 TRBV7-2 TGTGCCAGCAGCTTAGGCCAGCGAGCAGATACGCAGTATTTT CASSLGQRADTQYF
TRBD1 - TRBJ1-6 TRBV18 TGTGCCAGCTCACCACCCGACAGGGTGGATTCACCCCTCCACTTT CASSPPDRVDSPLHF
- many TRBJ2-3 TRBV5-1 TGTGCCAGCAGCTTAGCGACGGTTAGCACAGATACGCAGTATTTT CASSLATVSTDTQYF
- - TRBJ2-7 TRBV5-1 TGCGCCAGCGGTACAGGATACAACTACGAGCAGTACTTC CASGTGYNYEQYF
- - TRBJ2-7 TRBV18 TGTGCCAGCTCACCAACCCAGGGTAGTTCCTACGAGCAGTACTTC CASSPTQGSSYEQYF
TRBD2 - TRBJ2-1 TRBV4-1 TGCGCCAGTCGTCTCGGGGGGGACAATGAGCAGTTCTTC CASRLGGDNEQFF
- few TRBJ1-4 TRBV28 TGTGCCAGCAGTTTAGAGTTGGATGAAAAACTGTTTTTT CASSLELDEKLFF
TRBD2 - TRBJ2-3 TRBV7-3 TGTGCCAGCAGCTTATCGGGAGGGGTCACAGATACGCAGTATTTT CASSLSGGVTDTQYF
TRBD1 - TRBJ2-1 TRBV9 TGTGCCAGCAGCGTAGGGGGACAGGGACAAGAGACCCAGTTCTTC CASSVGGQGQETQFF
TRBD2 - TRBJ2-5 TRBV5-1 TGCGCCAGCAGCTTGTCTAGCGGGGGGGCCCCCATCCAAGAGACCCAGTACTTC CASSLSSGGAPIQETQYF
TRBD1 few TRBJ2-7 TRBV5-1 TGCGCCAGCAGCCCGGGTGACAGGGGACCCCAGTACTTC CASSPGDRGPQYF
- few TRBJ2-1 TRBV6-5 TGTGCCAGCAGTTATGGACATGGGTCCAATGAGCAGTTCTTC CASSYGHGSNEQFF
- - TRBJ2-6 TRBV2 TGTGCCAGCAGTGTTGAGGGAACGTCTGGGGCCAACGTCCTGACTTTC CASSVEGTSGANVLTF
- few TRBJ2-1 TRBV6-4 TGTGCCAGCAGTGACGGGCGAGGGGGTGAGCAGTTCTTC CASSDGRGGEQFF
- - TRBJ1-1 TRBV5-1 TGCGCCAGCAGCTTGGCGGTAGGTTGGGACACTGAAGCTTTCTTT CASSLAVGWDTEAFF
- - TRBJ2-1 TRBV10-3 TGTGCCACCGGACTCGCTTTGGAGCAGTTCTTC CATGLALEQFF
- few TRBJ2-3 TRBV13 TGTGCCAGCAGCTTAGATGAGGATTCGCCCACAGATACGCAGTATTTT CASSLDEDSPTDTQYF
- few TRBJ1-2 TRBV29-1 TGCAGCGTTGGTCGACGGGGAGACTACTATGGCTACACCTTC CSVGRRGDYYGYTF